This T cell receptor (beta chain) was identified during a study of blood T cell repertoires in COVID-19. On the study more broadly: Sources were T cells, B-cell-depleted T cells, or PBMCs; the material itself was cDNA or gDNA.

The CDR3 extends over 11 amino acids. Germline CDR1 is SGHTA and CDR2 is FQGNSA. Trimming pared 5 bases from V and 12 bases from J, leaving 14 bases between. Categorization into cohorts depended on clinical history that participants reported. Source study methods: The assay estimated nucleated cells by amplifying reference gene primers. TCRdb's table, derived via immunoSEQ multiplex PCR, lists solely in-frame clones and lacks some. V and J calls plus clone size are reproduced from that table; the DNA served to infer D and trimming. Here the sample spans 250,000 to 350,000 clones, around nine tenths being singletons.

Sample: PBMCs or T cells enriched from blood (not recorded which). The clonotype comes from a woman in her sixties or seventies in a cohort exposed to, infected with or recovered from COVID-19 (not recorded which). The V call is TRBV7-2, the J call TRBJ2-7; TRBD2 might be the D (5 bases). The CDR3 DNA reads as TGTGCCAGCAGCGGCCAGGAGGCTTGGTACTTC. This translates into CASSGQEAWYF.